The 32 T cell receptor beta chains given below trace back to one sample, sequenced in a study of blood T cell repertoires in COVID-19. The table came from immunoSEQ multiplex PCR; TCRdb's copy has only in-frame clones and leaves some out. The table shows about 170,000 clones, with 82% occurring only once. Specimen: peripheral blood. Every receptor here comes from a woman in her 70s with acute or convalescent COVID-19.

This clone was seen more than once but under ten times. The V and J genes are TRBV7-2 and TRBJ2-1; tentative D call: TRBD1 (5 bases). Germline-derived CDR1 and CDR2 are SGHTA and FQGNSA. The CDR3 spans 12 residues. V lost 2 bases to trimming and J lost 11 bases, with 10 bases between them. As DNA, the CDR3 is TGTGCCAGCAGCTTATGGGGCGGTCAGCAGTTCTTC. Its translation: CASSLWGGQQFF.

This clone was seen more than once but under ten times. The V gene is TRBV7-2, the J gene TRBJ1-3; TRBD1 matches 7 bases. This CDR3 is 17 amino acids long. With 3 bases clipped from V and 1 base from J, the junction kept 9 bases outside the gene matches. The germline gives CDR1 SGHTA, CDR2 FQGNSA. The CDR3 region is CASSFTGTDLSGNTIYF. CDR3 nucleotide sequence: TGTGCCAGCAGCTTTACCGGGACAGACCTTTCTGGAAACACCATATATTTT.

V usage is TRBV4-2 and J usage is TRBJ2-6; D gene unclear. The CDR3 loop spans 17 amino acids. The V and J ends lost 0 bases and 0 bases respectively, with 9 bases between them. Germline CDR1 reads LGHNA; CDR2 reads YNFKEQ. The CDR3 DNA is TGTGCCAGCAGCCAAGATGGAGCCTTCTCTGGGGCCAACGTCCTGACTTTC. Translating it yields CASSQDGAFSGANVLTF.

The table lists this clone with a count of one. The V call is TRBV27, the J call TRBJ2-7, with TRBD1 matching over 8 bases. There are 14 residues in the CDR3. CDR1 and CDR2 from the germline V gene are MNHEY and SMNVEV (reference sequence). V lost 2 bases, J lost 3 bases, and 3 bases stayed unmatched. The CDR3 is CASSLRQGIYEQYF. CDR3 bases: TGTGCCAGCAGTTTACGACAGGGGATCTACGAGCAGTACTTC.

The chain couples TRBV28 to TRBJ1-1; D is unresolved. Trimming cost V 8 bases and J 4 bases, with 11 bases left between them. The CDR3 extends over 12 amino acids. The germline CDR1 and CDR2 sequences are MDHEN and SYDVKM. The CDR3 loop reads CASGGMTTEAFF. The CDR3 coding sequence is TGTGCCAGCGGCGGCATGACCACTGAAGCTTTCTTT. The entire variable domain, with the rest obtained from reference TRBV28 and TRBJ1-1, is as follows: DVKVTQSSRYLVKRTGEKVFLECVQDMDHENMFWYRQDPGLGLRLIYFSYDVKMKEKGDIPEGYSVSREKKERFSLILESASTNQTSMYLCASGGMTTEAFFGQGTRLTVV.

The rearrangement uses TRBV28 and TRBJ2-7; no reliable D call. Trimming removed 4 bases from V and 4 bases from J, with 14 bases in between. The CDR3 has 14 residues. The germline V gene has CDR1 MDHEN and CDR2 SYDVKM. The CDR3 DNA is TGTGCCAGCAGTTCCCCGCGCGACATATACGAGCAGTACTTC. It encodes CASSSPRDIYEQYF.

This chain joins TRBV5-6 and TRBJ1-2, with a possible D match to TRBD1 (6 bases). Trimming shortened V by 1 base and J by 0 bases, and 13 bases separated the two germline ends. This CDR3 spans 16 amino acids. Germline assignment: CDR1 SGHDT and CDR2 YYEEEE. The CDR3 region is CASSLTGNIPNYGYTF. The CDR3 DNA reads TGTGCCAGCAGCTTGACAGGGAATATACCTAACTATGGCTACACCTTC.

The chain joins TRBV6-2 or TRBV6-3 to TRBJ2-1; tentative D call: TRBD2 (5 bases). The CDR3 extends over 15 amino acids. The germline V and J ends were trimmed by 5 bases and 4 bases, with 15 bases remaining between them. Germline CDR1 MNHEY, CDR2 SVGEGT. CDR3 coding DNA: TGTGCCAGCAGTCCCCTAGGGAGCCCTTACAATGAGCAGTTCTTC. Protein sequence: CASSPLGSPYNEQFF.

The rearrangement uses TRBV6-5 and TRBJ2-2, with D maybe TRBD1 (6 bases). Between the trimmed V and J ends, which lost 5 bases and 6 bases, there was a span of 13 bases. Germline V gene lookup returns CDR1 MNHEY and CDR2 SVGAGI. The CDR3 runs to 14 residues. The CDR3 loop is CASSLTGPAGELFF. The CDR3, as DNA: TGTGCCAGCAGTCTGACAGGTCCGGCCGGGGAGCTGTTTTTT.

The CDR3 loop reads CASINPGLEAFF. The CDR3 DNA sequence: TGTGCCAGCATTAATCCGGGACTCGAAGCTTTCTTT. The genes are TRBV28 and TRBJ1-1; D might be TRBD1 (5 bases). There are 12 residues in the CDR3. Trimming stripped 7 bases from V and 8 bases from J, with 14 bases between. The germline gives CDR1 MDHEN, CDR2 SYDVKM.

The V gene is TRBV29-1, the J gene TRBJ2-4; 8 nucleotides align to TRBD1. CDR3 length equals 12 residues. Germline CDR1 and CDR2: SQVTM and ANQGSEA. With V trimmed by 4 bases and J by 5 bases, 1 base remained unmatched. CDR3 nucleotide sequence: TGCAGCGTTGTCAGGGGGCAAAACATTCAGTACTTC. Translated, it gives CSVVRGQNIQYF.

V gene TRBV28 combines with J gene TRBJ2-2, with unresolved D. The CDR3 length is 14 residues. Trimming stripped 6 bases from V and 0 bases from J, with 8 bases between. Germline V gives CDR1 MDHEN, CDR2 SYDVKM. CDR3 coding DNA: TGTGCCAGCAGGAGAACAGCGAACACCGGGGAGCTGTTTTTT. This gives the protein CASRRTANTGELFF. Full variable domain (missing parts from reference TRBV28 and TRBJ2-2): DVKVTQSSRYLVKRTGEKVFLECVQDMDHENMFWYRQDPGLGLRLIYFSYDVKMKEKGDIPEGYSVSREKKERFSLILESASTNQTSMYLCASRRTANTGELFFGEGSRLTVL.

The chain links TRBV27 to TRBJ2-7, with 10 bases aligning to TRBD1. The CDR3 has 16 amino acids. Losses at the gene ends were 5 bases for V and 5 bases for J; bases not matched to a gene: 12. Germline V CDR1 and CDR2: MNHEY, SMNVEV (reference sequence). The CDR3 loop is CASSLNPDRGPNEQYF. CDR3 DNA: TGTGCCAGCAGTCTCAACCCAGACAGGGGGCCCAACGAGCAGTACTTC.

V usage is TRBV27 and J usage is TRBJ1-4; 10 bases map to TRBD1. The CDR3 contains 16 residues. The V gene end was trimmed by 5 bases and the J gene end by 8 bases; junction bases not matched to a gene: 11. The germline gives CDR1 MNHEY, CDR2 SMNVEV (reference sequence). DNA of the CDR3: TGTGCCAGCAGTCCCCTGGGGGACAGGGGAGTCGAAAAACTGTTTTTT. Translation: CASSPLGDRGVEKLFF.

The gene calls are TRBV28 and TRBJ1-2, with 10 bases lining up with TRBD1. This CDR3 has 13 residues. CDR1 and CDR2 from the germline V gene are MDHEN and SYDVKM. The J segment lost 7 bases and the V segment lost 2 bases, leaving 1 base of the junction unmatched. CDR3 sequence reads: CASSLGTGVGYTF. CDR3 bases: TGTGCCAGCAGTTTAGGGACAGGGGTTGGCTACACCTTC.

The chain combines TRBV6-5 with TRBJ2-1, with 13 nucleotides matching TRBD2. Germline V gene sequence: CDR1 MNHEY, CDR2 SVGAGI. Trimming removed 6 bases from V and 9 bases from J; junction bases left unmatched: 8. The CDR3 is 15 amino acids. CDR3 region: CASRFGTSGKIEQFF. The CDR3 DNA sequence: TGTGCCAGCAGATTTGGGACTAGCGGGAAGATTGAGCAGTTCTTC.

The chain couples TRBV4-1 to TRBJ1-4; D is perhaps TRBD1 (6 bases). Germline V CDR1 and CDR2: MGHRA, YSYEKL. This CDR3 is built from 14 residues. V dropped 4 bases and J dropped 7 bases, with 13 bases sitting between them. CDR3 in DNA: TGCGCCAGCAGCCTACAGGGTTTTACTGAAAAACTGTTTTTT. As protein: CASSLQGFTEKLFF.

J is TRBJ2-3 and V is TRBV7-3; possibly TRBD2 for D (6 bases). V was pared by 2 bases and J by 2 bases, with 14 bases between. The germline CDR1 and CDR2 sequences are SGHTA and FQGTGA. CDR3 length: 16 residues. CDR3 region: CASSLSGGGATDTQYF. The CDR3, as DNA: TGTGCCAGCAGCTTATCCGGCGGAGGGGCCACAGATACGCAGTATTTT.

This clone showed up just once. This chain uses TRBV11-3 with TRBJ2-1; weak D call: TRBD2 (6 bases). Per the germline V gene, CDR1 is SGHNT and CDR2 is YENEEA. This CDR3 has 14 amino acids. Trimming took 1 base from V and 9 from J, leaving 13 bases between them. Written as DNA, the CDR3 is TGTGCCAGCAGCTTAGTGGCCGGGAGCCTTGAGCAGTTCTTC. Its translation: CASSLVAGSLEQFF.

V is TRBV15 and J is TRBJ1-2; 7 nucleotides match TRBD1. There are 15 residues in the CDR3. Losses at the gene ends were 0 bases for V and 4 bases for J; bases not matched to a gene: 5. CDR1 and CDR2 from the germline V gene are LNHNV and YYDKDF (reference sequence). CDR3 protein: CATSREGGLPYGYTF. CDR3 DNA sequence: TGTGCCACCAGCAGAGAAGGGGGCTTACCCTATGGCTACACCTTC.

The CDR3 bases are TGTGCCAGCAGTACCGGAGGGTCCAGGAACACTGAAGCTTTCTTT. As protein: CASSTGGSRNTEAFF. J is TRBJ1-1 and V is TRBV6-2 or TRBV6-3, with D unresolved. This CDR3 spans 15 amino acids. The germline V gene encodes CDR1 MNHEY and CDR2 SVGEGT. Deletions cut 5 bases from V and 1 base from J, with 14 bases between.

The V and J genes are TRBV6-4 and TRBJ2-3, with 16 bases matching TRBD2. The CDR3 has 18 amino acids. The V gene's germline CDR1 is MRHNA and CDR2 SNTAGT. Trimming took 4 bases from V and 0 from J; bases not matched to a gene: 4. CDR3 DNA: TGTGCCAGCAGTGTAGGGACTAGCGGGGGGGTTAGCACAGATACGCAGTATTTT. Translating it yields CASSVGTSGGVSTDTQYF.

This clone was observed a single time. The CDR3 spells CRATKNTEAFF. CDR3 bases: TGCAGGGCCACAAAGAACACTGAAGCTTTCTTT. The rearrangement joins TRBV20-1 to TRBJ1-1; no firm D call. This CDR3 is built from 11 residues. Germline lookup yields CDR1 DFQATT and CDR2 SNEGSKA (reference sequence).

The V and J genes are TRBV28 and TRBJ1-3, with D perhaps matching TRBD1 (5 bases). Trimming removed 5 bases at V and 1 base at J, with 9 bases between. The CDR3 spans 14 residues. Germline V lookup: CDR1 MDHEN, CDR2 SYDVKM. In DNA, the CDR3 is TGTGCCAGCAGTCGGGCAGGGTCTGGAAACACCATATATTTT. Translated, it gives CASSRAGSGNTIYF. The full variable domain, rest sourced from reference TRBV28 and TRBJ1-3, is DVKVTQSSRYLVKRTGEKVFLECVQDMDHENMFWYRQDPGLGLRLIYFSYDVKMKEKGDIPEGYSVSREKKERFSLILESASTNQTSMYLCASSRAGSGNTIYFGEGSWLTVV.

The J gene is TRBJ1-1, the V gene TRBV6-2 or TRBV6-3; 7 bases agree with TRBD1. The junction had 5 bases not matched to a gene; V was cut back by 4 bases and J by 3 bases. CDR1 and CDR2 from the germline V gene are MNHEY and SVGEGT. The CDR3 consists of 14 residues. For the CDR3, the DNA is TGTGCCAGCAGTTGGGGACAGAGAGACACTGAAGCTTTCTTT. Its protein product is CASSWGQRDTEAFF.

This chain links TRBV30 with TRBJ2-3, with 9 bases lining up with TRBD2. V lost 4 bases, J lost 3 bases, and 8 bases stayed unmatched. Germline values: CDR1 GTSNPN, CDR2 SVGIG (reference sequence). The CDR3 loop spans 15 amino acids. The CDR3 region has the DNA TGTGCCTGGACCAGTGGACTAGCGAGGACAGATACGCAGTATTTT. Translated: CAWTSGLARTDTQYF.

The chain carries TRBV30 and TRBJ2-7; TRBD2 matches at 8 bases. The CDR3 covers 13 residues. CDR1 is GTSNPN, CDR2 SVGIG, per germline (reference sequence). Trimming at V came to 3 bases and at J to 7 bases, leaving 8 bases not matched to a gene. CDR3 DNA sequence: TGTGCCTGGAGAGGCGGGGGGCCGGGGGAGCAGTACTTC. It specifies CAWRGGGPGEQYF.

The chain uses TRBV19 and TRBJ1-5; D ambiguous. The germline V gene encodes CDR1 LNHDA and CDR2 SQIVND (reference sequence). The CDR3 is 14 residues long. V was trimmed by 5 bases and J by 5 bases, leaving 13 bases between them. CDR3 in amino acids: CASSWLQADQPQHF. The DNA for the CDR3 is TGTGCCAGTAGTTGGTTGCAGGCTGATCAGCCCCAGCATTTT.

The chain recombines TRBV14 with TRBJ1-5, with TRBD1 matching 8 bases. This CDR3 is built from 17 residues. Germline assignment: CDR1 SGHDN and CDR2 FVKESK. J gave up 5 bases and V 0 bases, and 9 bases lay outside the gene matches. CDR3: CASSQDSTDRAYQPQHF. The CDR3 DNA reads as TGTGCCAGCAGCCAAGATTCGACGGACAGGGCGTATCAGCCCCAGCATTTT.

The genes are TRBV27 and TRBJ1-5, with a weak D call TRBD1 (5 bases). The V end lost 5 bases, the J end lost 2 bases, and 16 bases lay between the germline ends. Looked up from germline, CDR1 is MNHEY and CDR2 is SMNVEV (reference sequence). The CDR3 runs 16 residues. CDR3 DNA: TGTGCCAGCAGTCCTTGGGGCCGCGCGGGCAATCAGCCCCAGCATTTT. It specifies CASSPWGRAGNQPQHF.

The chain carries TRBV19 and TRBJ2-1; 9 nucleotides line up with TRBD2. Germline CDR1 is LNHDA and CDR2 is SQIVND (reference sequence). The CDR3 spans 15 residues. V lost 7 bases to trimming and J lost 7 bases; unmatched junction nucleotides: 11. The CDR3 DNA is TGTGCCAGTAATATTGTAGCGGGAGAAGTTAATGAGCAGTTCTTC. Its translation: CASNIVAGEVNEQFF.

The chain employs TRBV6-4 and TRBJ2-2; possibly TRBD1 for D (5 bases). This CDR3 is 16 amino acids long. The V end lost 3 bases, the J end lost 0 bases, and 11 bases lay between the germline ends. The germline V gene encodes CDR1 MRHNA and CDR2 SNTAGT. The CDR3 loop reads CASSEGALSNTGELFF. For the CDR3, the DNA is TGTGCCAGCAGTGAAGGGGCCCTATCGAACACCGGGGAGCTGTTTTTT.